These T cell receptor beta chains were read from a single sample in a study of T cells after yellow fever vaccination. TCRdb re-analysed the 5' RACE reads in MiXCR, keeping a single row per CDR3 protein. Of hundreds of thousands of distinct CDR3 sequences listed, around a fifth are singletons. The sample was PBMCs, taken more than 20 days after the first yellow fever vaccination. The receptor set was obtained from a man in his late teens or twenties who received the YFV17D yellow fever vaccine. The CDR3 runs from the conserved cysteine through the conserved F or W. Fields, in order: D gene, V gene, J gene, clone size, CDR3 protein, CDR3 DNA. D genes are given only for firm matches. Clone size is stated in some rows and not others, as once, few, many or a class when expanded.

NA,TRBV14,TRBJ1-4,NA,CASSQARGLLREKLFF,TGTGCCAGCAGCCAAGCTCGGGGACTATTGAGAGAAAAACTGTTTTTT
TRBD2,TRBV20-1,TRBJ2-5,few,CSARDLAGIETQYF,TGCAGTGCTAGAGATCTAGCGGGGATAGAGACCCAGTACTTC
NA,TRBV7-8,TRBJ2-7,NA,CASASVGGEYF,TGTGCCAGCGCCTCGGTGGGAGGAGAGTACTTC
TRBD2,TRBV5-1,TRBJ2-5,few,CASSLAGGEQETQYF,TGCGCCAGCAGCTTGGCCGGGGGGGAGCAAGAGACCCAGTACTTC
NA,TRBV7-2,TRBJ2-5,once,CASSPPGGRGETQYF,TGTGCCAGCAGCCCCCCCGGGGGCAGGGGAGAGACCCAGTACTTC
NA,TRBV7-6,TRBJ2-5,NA,CASRPSGATQETQYF,TGTGCCAGCAGACCATCCGGGGCCACACAAGAGACCCAGTACTTC
TRBD1,TRBV7-2,TRBJ2-7,few,CASSFGGQRSYEQYF,TGTGCCAGCAGCTTTGGGGGACAGCGGTCCTACGAGCAGTACTTC
TRBD2,TRBV4-2,TRBJ2-7,NA,CASSQELAGHYEQYF,TGTGCCAGCAGCCAAGAGCTAGCGGGACACTACGAGCAGTACTTC
NA,TRBV4-3,TRBJ1-4,few,CASSQERRGERLFF,TGCGCCAGCAGCCAAGAACGAAGGGGGGAAAGACTGTTTTTT
TRBD2,TRBV28,TRBJ2-3,few,CASSSSITSGGPNRRTDTQYF,TGTGCCAGCAGTTCCTCTATTACTAGCGGGGGGCCCAATCGACGCACAGATACGCAGTATTTT
NA,TRBV7-8,TRBJ1-4,few,CASSPTRRTGNEKLFF,TGTGCCAGCAGCCCAACCAGGAGGACGGGTAATGAAAAACTGTTTTTT
TRBD2,TRBV5-1,TRBJ2-3,NA,CASSLEAGRTDTQYF,TGCGCCAGCAGCTTGGAAGCGGGGCGCACAGATACGCAGTATTTT
NA,TRBV9,TRBJ1-6,few,CASSVAGEGDSPLHF,TGTGCCAGCAGCGTAGCAGGGGAAGGAGATTCACCCCTCCACTTT
TRBD2,TRBV9,TRBJ2-3,few,CASSAGTSGTSTDTQYF,TGTGCCAGCAGCGCGGGGACTAGCGGGACCAGCACAGATACGCAGTATTTT
NA,TRBV5-6,TRBJ2-5,few,CASSLGYFQETQYF,TGTGCCAGCAGCTTGGGGTACTTCCAGGAGACCCAGTACTTC
TRBD1,TRBV6-2/TRBV6-3,TRBJ2-7,few,CASSGTGITYEQYF,TGTGCCAGCAGTGGGACAGGGATAACCTACGAGCAGTACTTC
NA,TRBV5-5,TRBJ1-5,NA,CASSPSEVAGPQHF,TGTGCCAGCAGCCCCAGCGAGGTCGCCGGACCCCAGCATTTT
NA,TRBV27,TRBJ2-1,few,CASSPRIANNEQFF,TGTGCCAGCAGTCCCCGGATCGCAAACAATGAGCAGTTCTTC
TRBD2,TRBV25-1,TRBJ2-7,few,CASGGVRYEQYF,TGTGCCAGTGGGGGGGTTAGGTACGAGCAGTACTTC
TRBD2,TRBV6-1,TRBJ2-3,NA,CASSPPGLAGARSTDTQYF,TGTGCCAGCAGTCCACCGGGACTAGCGGGGGCTAGGAGCACAGATACGCAGTATTTT
NA,TRBV7-2,TRBJ2-1,NA,CASSYFGGGNEQFF,TGTGCCAGCAGCTACTTTGGAGGGGGGAATGAGCAGTTCTTC
NA,TRBV7-9,TRBJ2-2,NA,CASSLLDSANTGELFF,TGTGCCAGCAGCTTACTCGACAGTGCGAACACCGGGGAGCTGTTTTTT
TRBD2,TRBV20-1,TRBJ2-5,few,CSASQGLAIQTQYF,TGCAGTGCTAGCCAGGGACTAGCCATACAGACCCAGTACTTC
TRBD1,TRBV11-2,TRBJ1-2,NA,CASSPRTGDGYTF,TGTGCCAGCAGCCCACGGACAGGGGACGGCTACACCTTC
TRBD2,TRBV20-1,TRBJ2-1,few,CSARPGGLTSGSYNEQFF,TGCAGTGCTAGACCGGGGGGACTTACTAGCGGATCCTACAATGAGCAGTTCTTC
TRBD2,TRBV12-3/TRBV12-4,TRBJ2-1,NA,CASSSPRRGGLLVRDEQFF,TGTGCCAGCAGTTCCCCGAGGCGGGGGGGCTTACTGGTTCGCGATGAGCAGTTCTTC
TRBD1,TRBV6-2/TRBV6-3,TRBJ1-1,NA,CATTGQSKIEAFF,TGTGCCACAACGGGACAGTCGAAAATTGAAGCTTTCTTT
NA,TRBV12-3/TRBV12-4,TRBJ1-1,NA,CATTQSMNTEAFF,TGTGCCACCACACAGAGCATGAACACTGAAGCTTTCTTT
TRBD1,TRBV5-1,TRBJ1-2,few,CASSRSGTGADGYTF,TGCGCCAGCAGCAGGAGCGGGACAGGGGCGGACGGCTACACCTTC
TRBD1,TRBV4-3,TRBJ2-1,NA,CASSQDFGTGGGNEQFF,TGCGCCAGCAGCCAAGATTTCGGGACAGGGGGAGGCAATGAGCAGTTCTTC
NA,TRBV10-3,TRBJ1-2,few,CAISEGAGGYTF,TGTGCCATCAGTGAGGGGGCCGGTGGCTACACCTTC
TRBD2,TRBV10-2,TRBJ2-2,many,CAILPTGGSTGELFF,TGCGCCATACTTCCTACGGGGGGGAGCACCGGGGAGCTGTTTTTT
TRBD1,TRBV7-9,TRBJ1-4,few,CASSPAGTGITNEKLFF,TGTGCCAGCAGCCCCGCCGGGACAGGGATAACTAATGAAAAACTGTTTTTT
NA,TRBV11-2,TRBJ2-3,NA,CASSRRDSTDTQYF,TGTGCCAGCAGCCGCCGGGATAGCACAGATACGCAGTATTTT
NA,TRBV4-3,TRBJ2-7,many,CASSQDWLAAYEQYF,TGCGCCAGCAGCCAAGATTGGCTAGCCGCCTACGAGCAGTACTTC
NA,TRBV5-4,TRBJ2-5,few,CASSLAAEGEETQYF,TGTGCCAGCAGCTTGGCTGCGGAGGGGGAAGAGACCCAGTACTTC
NA,TRBV12-3/TRBV12-4,TRBJ2-5,many,CASSLWQETQYF,TGTGCCAGCAGTTTATGGCAAGAGACCCAGTACTTC
TRBD1,TRBV7-3,TRBJ2-3,NA,CASSLSGTGVTDTQYF,TGTGCCAGCAGCTTATCCGGGACAGGGGTCACAGATACGCAGTATTTT
NA,TRBV7-3,TRBJ2-1,NA,CASSTPEGPYNEQFF,TGTGCCAGCAGCACGCCCGAGGGGCCCTACAATGAGCAGTTCTTC
TRBD2,TRBV25-1,TRBJ2-1,NA,CASTAGGLYNEQFF,TGTGCCAGCACCGCGGGGGGCCTTTACAATGAGCAGTTCTTC
TRBD1,TRBV4-2,TRBJ1-5,few,CASSQDKGANQPQHF,TGTGCCAGCAGCCAAGATAAGGGGGCTAATCAGCCCCAGCATTTT
NA,TRBV27,TRBJ2-2,few,CASRSTDYTGELFF,TGTGCCAGCCGTTCCACAGACTACACCGGGGAGCTGTTTTTT
NA,TRBV7-9,TRBJ2-1,many,CASSLVAIRDNEQFF,TGTGCCAGCAGCTTAGTGGCGATTAGGGACAATGAGCAGTTCTTC
TRBD1,TRBV6-6,TRBJ1-5,few,CASSGQGYQPQHF,TGTGCCAGCAGCGGACAGGGATATCAGCCCCAGCATTTT
TRBD2,TRBV2,TRBJ2-1,NA,CASRMGLAGDNEQFF,TGTGCCAGCAGGATGGGACTAGCGGGGGACAATGAGCAGTTCTTC
NA,TRBV7-8,TRBJ2-7,few,CASSTGTRSYEQYF,TGTGCCAGCAGTACCGGGACAAGGTCCTACGAGCAGTACTTC
NA,TRBV7-2,TRBJ1-4,NA,CASSLMQGGEKLFF,TGTGCCAGCAGCTTAATGCAGGGTGGCGAAAAACTGTTTTTT
NA,TRBV15,TRBJ2-1,NA,CATSRDRGWTGISYNEQFF,TGTGCCACCAGCAGAGATAGAGGATGGACGGGGATCTCCTACAATGAGCAGTTCTTC
TRBD2,TRBV5-1,TRBJ2-5,few,CASSFGLAGDQETQYF,TGCGCCAGCAGCTTTGGACTAGCGGGGGACCAAGAGACCCAGTACTTC
NA,TRBV27,TRBJ1-4,few,CASRDFNEKLFF,TGTGCCAGCAGGGACTTTAATGAAAAACTGTTTTTT
TRBD1,TRBV29-1,TRBJ2-3,many,CSVELEDRGDTQYF,TGCAGCGTTGAATTAGAGGACAGGGGGGATACGCAGTATTTT